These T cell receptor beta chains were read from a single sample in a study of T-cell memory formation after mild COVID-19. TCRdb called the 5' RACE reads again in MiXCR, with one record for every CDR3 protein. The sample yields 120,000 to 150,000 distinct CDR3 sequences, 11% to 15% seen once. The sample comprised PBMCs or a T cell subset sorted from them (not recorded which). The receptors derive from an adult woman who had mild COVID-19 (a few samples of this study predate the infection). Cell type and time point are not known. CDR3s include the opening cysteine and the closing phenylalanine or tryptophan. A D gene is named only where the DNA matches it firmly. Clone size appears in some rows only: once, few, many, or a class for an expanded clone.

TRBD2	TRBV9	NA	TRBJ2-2	CASSPRGVVLTGELFF	TGTGCCAGCAGCCCCCGGGGGGTCGTTCTTACCGGGGAGCTGTTTTTT
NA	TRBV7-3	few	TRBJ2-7	CASSLGGSNEQYF	TGTGCCAGCAGCTTAGGGGGGTCAAACGAGCAGTACTTC
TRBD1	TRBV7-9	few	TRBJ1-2	CASTGGYYGYTF	TGTGCCAGCACAGGGGGCTACTATGGCTACACCTTC
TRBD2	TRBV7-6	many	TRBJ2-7	CASSLGVAGGPYEQYF	TGTGCCAGCAGCTTAGGGGTAGCGGGAGGGCCCTACGAGCAGTACTTC
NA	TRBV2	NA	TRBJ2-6	CASKGSGANVLTF	TGTGCCAGCAAGGGATCTGGGGCCAACGTCCTGACTTTC
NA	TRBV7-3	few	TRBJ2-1	CASSPYSVYEQFF	TGTGCCAGCAGCCCCTATTCGGTGTATGAGCAGTTCTTC
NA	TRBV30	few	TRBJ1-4	CAWTTGMANEKLFF	TGTGCCTGGACCACAGGGATGGCTAATGAAAAACTGTTTTTT
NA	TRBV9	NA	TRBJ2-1	CASSVEGSRYNEQFF	TGTGCCAGCAGCGTAGAGGGCAGCCGCTACAATGAGCAGTTCTTC
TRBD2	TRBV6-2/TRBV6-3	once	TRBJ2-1	CASSYSMGGDEQFF	TGTGCCAGCAGTTACTCGATGGGAGGGGATGAGCAGTTCTTC
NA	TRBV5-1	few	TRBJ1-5	CASSPSGKHQPQHF	TGCGCCAGCAGTCCGTCAGGGAAGCATCAGCCCCAGCATTTT